This T cell receptor (beta chain) appears in the sequencing data of a study of blood T cell repertoires in COVID-19 (TCRdb year 2020). The study in broad terms: Samples from collaborators originated in the United States, Italy and Spain and spanned both the acute and convalescent phases of COVID-19. The prospective study material was composed of cDNA or gDNA derived from T cells, B-cell-depleted T cells, or PBMCs. Subjects who had been exposed to COVID-19, were actively infected with it, or had recovered from it provided the deeply sampled blood TCRbeta repertoires that made up the dataset. The repertoires were released in a freely available public database meant as a resource for research on the immune response to SARS-CoV-2. The samples were drawn from two sources: the first 160 participants of the ongoing ImmuneRACE study, and 1,000 to 1,500 subjects contributed by 6 global collaborators. The sample metadata nearly always contained a de-identified subject ID, COVID-19 status, age in years and sex. HLA class I and class II types, where available, came from metadata supplied by the sample provider rather than from assay-based typing. Points the paper makes about the study in general: The amount of clinical and demographic metadata varied by source and participant and was provided uncurated.

TCRbeta CDR3 regions were amplified from genomic DNA using the immunoSEQ Assay, a bias-controlled multiplex PCR. Per the authors' processing: The number of nucleated cells in each sample was estimated from the amplification of reference gene primers within the assay. To quantify the absolute abundance of each unique TCRbeta CDR3 rearrangement, sequence reads were collapsed and filtered. For each sample, productive Simpson clonality was calculated as the square root of Simpson's diversity index across productive rearrangements. Imported from immuneACCESS, the table was reduced by TCRdb to in-frame sequences with V and J called. These copies leave out some clones; in studies compared against another copy, an unresolved V gene accounts for under half, and the cause of the remainder is not known. That table is the source of V, J and clone size, and D and trimming were worked out from the DNA. This sample gives about 200,000 clones in total; 80% of them show up just once. The ten largest clonotypes hold under 8% of the sample.

Collaborating institutions collected whole blood in K2EDTA tubes following their own protocols. For TCRbeta analysis, collaborator samples were shipped as frozen whole blood, as isolated PBMCs, or as DNA extracted from either sample type. The germline V gene supplies CDR1 MGHRA and CDR2 YSYEKL. Unmatched junction bases come to 5, with V trimmed by 2 bases and J by 4 bases. Measured from the cysteine to the phenylalanine, the CDR3 is 15 residues long. The CDR3 DNA has 45 bases and is translated from base 1. As regards this clone: Its antigen remains unidentified. No base quality values were provided; no much bigger clone lies one nucleotide off.

Specimen: peripheral blood. This TCR came from a man in his 60s with acute or convalescent COVID-19. The V and J genes are TRBV4-1 and TRBJ1-2; TRBD1 aligns with 9 central bases. The CDR3 sequence is CASSQPTGGAYGYTF. The sequenced DNA is TGCGCCAGCAGCCAACCTACAGGGGGCGCCTATGGCTACACCTTC.